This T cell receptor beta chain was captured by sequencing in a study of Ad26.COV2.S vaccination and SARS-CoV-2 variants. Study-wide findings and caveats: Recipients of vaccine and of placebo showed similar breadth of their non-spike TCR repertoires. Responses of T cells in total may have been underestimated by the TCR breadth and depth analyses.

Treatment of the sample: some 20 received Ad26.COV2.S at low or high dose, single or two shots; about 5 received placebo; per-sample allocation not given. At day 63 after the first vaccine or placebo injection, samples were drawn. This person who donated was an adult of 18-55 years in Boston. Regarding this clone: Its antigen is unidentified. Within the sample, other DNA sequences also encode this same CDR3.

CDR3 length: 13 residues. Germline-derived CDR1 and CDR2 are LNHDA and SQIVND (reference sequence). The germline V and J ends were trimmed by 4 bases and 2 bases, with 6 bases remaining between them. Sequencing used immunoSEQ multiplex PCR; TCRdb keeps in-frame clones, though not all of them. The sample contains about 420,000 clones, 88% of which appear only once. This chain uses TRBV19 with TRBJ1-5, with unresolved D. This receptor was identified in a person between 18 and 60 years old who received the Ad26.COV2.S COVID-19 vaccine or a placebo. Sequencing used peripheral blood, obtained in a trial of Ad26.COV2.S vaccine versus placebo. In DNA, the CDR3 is TGTGCCAGTAGTAACACGGGCAATCAGCCCCAGCATTTT. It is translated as CASSNTGNQPQHF.